Described below is a single TCR beta chain sequence and its context. Its antigen is as yet unknown. This sample is part of a study of memory CD4+ T cells and cytomegalovirus serostatus. Study context: Donors were healthy Belgian adults, several CMV seropositive and roughly 25 seronegative.

As originally analysed: After removing out-of-frame reads, around 2,100,000 distinct TCRbeta sequences remained. The table came from immunoSEQ multiplex PCR; TCRdb's copy has only in-frame clones and leaves some out. V and J calls and clone size are given by that table; D and trimming were obtained from the DNA. This table holds 64,000 or so clones, 77% found once. Study results and limitations: Repertoires predicted CMV serostatus with median bootstrapped AUC of 0.95. Of 150 to 200 reported CMV TCRbeta sequences, about 67 were found in memory CD4+ repertoires.

The sort gate was single viable CD3+CD4+CD8-CD45RO+ cells for memory CD4+ T cells. J lost 0 bases, V lost 4 bases, and 9 bases had no gene match. This CDR3 is built from 16 residues. Germline V gives CDR1 SGHRS, CDR2 YFSETQ. The rearrangement uses TRBV5-1 and TRBJ1-2, with 7 bases aligning to TRBD1. The clonotype originates from an adult in good health and CMV-seronegative. Material: memory CD4+ T cells from blood. In nucleotides, the CDR3 is TGCGCCAGCAGCCGAGGGGGCTCAGGATCTAACTATGGCTACACCTTC. Translating it yields CASSRGGSGSNYGYTF.